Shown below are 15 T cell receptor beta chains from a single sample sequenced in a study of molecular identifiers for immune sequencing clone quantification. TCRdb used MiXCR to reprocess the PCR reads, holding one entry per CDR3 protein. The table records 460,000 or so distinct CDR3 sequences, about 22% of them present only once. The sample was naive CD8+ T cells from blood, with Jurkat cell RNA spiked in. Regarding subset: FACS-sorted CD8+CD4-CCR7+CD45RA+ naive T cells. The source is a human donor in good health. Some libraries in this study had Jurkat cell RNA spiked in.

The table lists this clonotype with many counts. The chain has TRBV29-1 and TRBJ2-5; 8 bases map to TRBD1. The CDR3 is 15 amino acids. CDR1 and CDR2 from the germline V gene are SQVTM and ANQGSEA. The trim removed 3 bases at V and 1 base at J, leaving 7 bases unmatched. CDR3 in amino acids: CSVDVTGDPQETQYF. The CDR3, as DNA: TGCAGCGTTGACGTGACAGGGGACCCCCAAGAGACCCAGTACTTC.

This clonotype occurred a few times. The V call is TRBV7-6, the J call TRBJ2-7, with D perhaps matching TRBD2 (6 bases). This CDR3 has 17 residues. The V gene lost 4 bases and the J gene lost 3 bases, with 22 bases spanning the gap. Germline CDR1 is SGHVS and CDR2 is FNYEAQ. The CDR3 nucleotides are TGTGCCAGCAGCTCACCCGCTAGTGGGAGGCTGAACTACGAGCAGTACTTC. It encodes CASSSPASGRLNYEQYF. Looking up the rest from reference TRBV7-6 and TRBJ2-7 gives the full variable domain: GAGVSQSPRYKVTKRGQDVALRCDPISGHVSLYWYRQALGQGPEFLTYFNYEAQQDKSGLPNDRFSAERPEGSISTLTIQRTEQRDSAMYRCASSSPASGRLNYEQYFGPGTRLTVT.

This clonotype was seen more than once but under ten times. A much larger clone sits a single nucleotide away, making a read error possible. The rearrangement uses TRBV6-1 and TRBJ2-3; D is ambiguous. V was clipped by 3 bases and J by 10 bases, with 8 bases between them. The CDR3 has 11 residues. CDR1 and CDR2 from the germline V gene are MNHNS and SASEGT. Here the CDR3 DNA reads TGTGCCAGCAGTGACGCTGATGCGCAGTATTTT. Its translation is CASSDADAQYF.

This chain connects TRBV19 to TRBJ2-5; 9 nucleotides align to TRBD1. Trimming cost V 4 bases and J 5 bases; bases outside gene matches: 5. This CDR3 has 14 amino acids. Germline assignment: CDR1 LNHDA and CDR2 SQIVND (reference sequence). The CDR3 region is CASSRGTGKETQYF. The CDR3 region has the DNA TGTGCCAGTAGTAGAGGGACAGGGAAGGAGACCCAGTACTTC. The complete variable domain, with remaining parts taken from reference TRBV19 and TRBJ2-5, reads DGGITQSPKYLFRKEGQNVTLSCEQNLNHDAMYWYRQDPGQGLRLIYYSQIVNDFQKGDIAEGYSVSREKKESFPLTVTSAQKNPTAFYLCASSRGTGKETQYFGPGTRLLVL.

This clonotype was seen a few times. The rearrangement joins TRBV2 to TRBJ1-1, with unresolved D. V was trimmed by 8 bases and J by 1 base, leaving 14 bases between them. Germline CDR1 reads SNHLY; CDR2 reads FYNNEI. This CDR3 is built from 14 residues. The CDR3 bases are TGTGCCAGCGCCCAAGGACCACCGAACACTGAAGCTTTCTTT. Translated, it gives CASAQGPPNTEAFF.

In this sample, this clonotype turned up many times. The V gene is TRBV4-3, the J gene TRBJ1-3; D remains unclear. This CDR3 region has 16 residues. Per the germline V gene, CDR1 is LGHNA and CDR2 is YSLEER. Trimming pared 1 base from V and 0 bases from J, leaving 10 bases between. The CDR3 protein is CASSQVAGGSGNTIYF. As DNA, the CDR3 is TGCGCCAGCAGCCAAGTCGCGGGAGGCTCTGGAAACACCATATATTTT.

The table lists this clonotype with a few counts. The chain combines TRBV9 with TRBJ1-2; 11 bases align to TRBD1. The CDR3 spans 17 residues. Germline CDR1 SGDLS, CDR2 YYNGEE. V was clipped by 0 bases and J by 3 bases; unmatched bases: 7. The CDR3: CASSVESGQGAYYGYTF. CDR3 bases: TGTGCCAGCAGCGTAGAGTCCGGACAGGGGGCTTACTATGGCTACACCTTC.

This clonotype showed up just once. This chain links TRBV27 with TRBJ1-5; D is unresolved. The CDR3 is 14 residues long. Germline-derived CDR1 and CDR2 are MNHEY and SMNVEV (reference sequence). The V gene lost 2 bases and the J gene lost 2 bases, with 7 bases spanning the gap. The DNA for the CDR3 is TGTGCCAGCAGTTTAATCGGGGGCAATCAGCCCCAGCATTTT. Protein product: CASSLIGGNQPQHF.

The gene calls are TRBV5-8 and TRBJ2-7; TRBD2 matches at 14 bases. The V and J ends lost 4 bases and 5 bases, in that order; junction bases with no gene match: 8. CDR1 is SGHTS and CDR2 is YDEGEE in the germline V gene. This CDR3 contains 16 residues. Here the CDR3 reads CASSAGTSGSFDEQYF. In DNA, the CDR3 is TGTGCCAGCAGCGCCGGGACTAGCGGGAGTTTCGACGAGCAGTACTTC.

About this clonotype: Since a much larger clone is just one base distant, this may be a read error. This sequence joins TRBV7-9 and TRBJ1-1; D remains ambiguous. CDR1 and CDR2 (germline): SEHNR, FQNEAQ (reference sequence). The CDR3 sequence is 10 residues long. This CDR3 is CASSPTRHWF. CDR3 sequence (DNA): TGTGCCAGCAGCCCCACCCGACACTGGTTT.

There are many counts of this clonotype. Written as DNA, the CDR3 is TGTGCCAGCAGCCCCCGACGGACAGGGGCCATTTTCTCCTACGAGCAGTACTTC. Its translation: CASSPRRTGAIFSYEQYF. The chain uses TRBV11-2 and TRBJ2-7; 9 positions match TRBD1. J lost 0 bases, V lost 5 bases, and 14 bases had no gene match. The CDR3 spans 18 residues. Germline CDR1 and CDR2: SGHAT and FQNNGV.

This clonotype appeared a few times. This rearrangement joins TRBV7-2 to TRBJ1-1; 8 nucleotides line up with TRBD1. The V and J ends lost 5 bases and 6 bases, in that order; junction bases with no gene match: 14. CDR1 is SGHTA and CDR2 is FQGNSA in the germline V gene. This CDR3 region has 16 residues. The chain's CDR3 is CASSPDRRGQVAEAFF. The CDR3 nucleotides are TGTGCCAGCAGCCCTGATCGGAGGGGACAGGTCGCTGAAGCTTTCTTT.

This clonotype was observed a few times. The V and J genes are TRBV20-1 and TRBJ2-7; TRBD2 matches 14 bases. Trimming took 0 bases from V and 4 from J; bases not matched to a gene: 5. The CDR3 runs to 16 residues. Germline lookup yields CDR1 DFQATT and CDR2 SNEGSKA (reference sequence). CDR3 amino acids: CSAREGTSGSFYEQYF. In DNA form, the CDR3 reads TGCAGTGCTAGAGAAGGGACTAGCGGGAGTTTTTACGAGCAGTACTTC.

The CDR3 spells CASSLEDRQYEQYF. DNA for the CDR3: TGTGCCAGCAGCTTAGAGGACAGGCAATACGAGCAGTACTTC. The genes are TRBV7-9 and TRBJ2-7; TRBD1 matches 7 bases. Per the germline V gene, CDR1 is SEHNR and CDR2 is FQNEAQ (reference sequence). V lost 1 base, J lost 4 bases, and 4 bases stayed unmatched. The CDR3 totals 14 residues. The full variable domain, its missing parts supplied by reference TRBV7-9 and TRBJ2-7, is DTGVSQNPRHKITKRGQNVTFRCDPISEHNRLYWYRQTLGQGPEFLTYFQNEAQLEKSRLLSDRFSAERPKGSFSTLEIQRTEQGDSAMYLCASSLEDRQYEQYFGPGTRLTVT.

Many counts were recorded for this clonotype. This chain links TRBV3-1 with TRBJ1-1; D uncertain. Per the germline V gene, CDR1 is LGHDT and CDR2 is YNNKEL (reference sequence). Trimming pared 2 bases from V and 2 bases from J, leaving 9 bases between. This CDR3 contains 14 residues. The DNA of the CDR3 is TGTGCCAGCAGCCAATCGGGTCCTAACACTGAAGCTTTCTTT. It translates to CASSQSGPNTEAFF.